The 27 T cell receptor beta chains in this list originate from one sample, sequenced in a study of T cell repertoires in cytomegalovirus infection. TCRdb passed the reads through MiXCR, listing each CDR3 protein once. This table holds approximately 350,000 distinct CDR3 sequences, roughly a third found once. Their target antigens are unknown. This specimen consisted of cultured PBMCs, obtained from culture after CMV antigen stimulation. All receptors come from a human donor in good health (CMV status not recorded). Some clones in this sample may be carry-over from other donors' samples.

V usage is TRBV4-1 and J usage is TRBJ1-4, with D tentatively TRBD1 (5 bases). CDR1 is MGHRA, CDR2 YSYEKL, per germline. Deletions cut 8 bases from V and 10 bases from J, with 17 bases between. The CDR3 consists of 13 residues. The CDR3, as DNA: TGCGCCAGCCGTCGTCAGGGCGACGCAAAACTGTTTTTT. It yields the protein CASRRQGDAKLFF.

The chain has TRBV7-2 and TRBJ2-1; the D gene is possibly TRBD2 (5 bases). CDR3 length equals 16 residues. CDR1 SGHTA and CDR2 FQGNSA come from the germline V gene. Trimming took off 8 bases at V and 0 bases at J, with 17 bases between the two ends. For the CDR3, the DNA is TGTGCCAGCGGACCGAGCGGCGGAAGCTCCTACAATGAGCAGTTCTTC. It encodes CASGPSGGSSYNEQFF.

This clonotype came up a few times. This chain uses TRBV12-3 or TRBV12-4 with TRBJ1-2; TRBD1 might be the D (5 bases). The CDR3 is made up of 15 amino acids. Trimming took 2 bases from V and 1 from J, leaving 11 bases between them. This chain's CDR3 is CASSLLRQNNYGYTF. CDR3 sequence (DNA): TGTGCCAGCAGTTTACTTAGACAGAATAACTATGGCTACACCTTC.

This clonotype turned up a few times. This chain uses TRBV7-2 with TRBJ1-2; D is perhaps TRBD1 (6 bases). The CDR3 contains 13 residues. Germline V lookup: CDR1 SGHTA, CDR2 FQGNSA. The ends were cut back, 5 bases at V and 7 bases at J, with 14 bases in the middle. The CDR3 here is CASSPDRQRGYTF. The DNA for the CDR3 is TGTGCCAGCAGCCCCGACAGGCAGCGTGGCTACACCTTC.

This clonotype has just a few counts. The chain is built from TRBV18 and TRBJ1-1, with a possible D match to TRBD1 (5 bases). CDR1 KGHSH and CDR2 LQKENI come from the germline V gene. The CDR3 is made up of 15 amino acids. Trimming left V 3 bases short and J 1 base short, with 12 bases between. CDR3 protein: CASSPNTQGNTEAFF. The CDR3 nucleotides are TGTGCCAGCTCACCGAATACTCAGGGGAACACTGAAGCTTTCTTT.

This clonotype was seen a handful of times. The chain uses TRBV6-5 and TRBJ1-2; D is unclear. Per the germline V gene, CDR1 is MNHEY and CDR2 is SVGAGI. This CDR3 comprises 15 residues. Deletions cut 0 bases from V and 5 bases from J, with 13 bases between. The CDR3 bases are TGTGCCAGCAGTTACTCGGTTGGACGGCTTTATGGCTACACCTTC. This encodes CASSYSVGRLYGYTF.

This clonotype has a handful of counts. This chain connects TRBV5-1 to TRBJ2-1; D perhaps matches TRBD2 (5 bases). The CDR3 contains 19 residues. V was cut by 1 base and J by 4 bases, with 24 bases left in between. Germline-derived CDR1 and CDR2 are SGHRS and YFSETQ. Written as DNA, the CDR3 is TGCGCCAGCAGCTTGACCGGTTGGACCTCATCACGGGGTTACAATGAGCAGTTCTTC. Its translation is CASSLTGWTSSRGYNEQFF.

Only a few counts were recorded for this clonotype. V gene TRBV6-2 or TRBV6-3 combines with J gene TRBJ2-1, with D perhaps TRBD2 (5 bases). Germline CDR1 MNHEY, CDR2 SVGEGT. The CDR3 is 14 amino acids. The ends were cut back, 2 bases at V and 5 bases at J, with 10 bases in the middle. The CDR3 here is CASSYRLANNEQFF. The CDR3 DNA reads TGTGCCAGCAGTTACAGGCTAGCCAACAATGAGCAGTTCTTC.

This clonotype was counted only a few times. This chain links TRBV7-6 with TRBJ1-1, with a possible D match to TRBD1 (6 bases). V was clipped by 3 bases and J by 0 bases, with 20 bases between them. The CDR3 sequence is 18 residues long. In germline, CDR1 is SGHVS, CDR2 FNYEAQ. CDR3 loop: CASSFFPGGPKLNTEAFF. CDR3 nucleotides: TGTGCCAGCAGCTTCTTTCCTGGGGGCCCAAAATTGAACACTGAAGCTTTCTTT.

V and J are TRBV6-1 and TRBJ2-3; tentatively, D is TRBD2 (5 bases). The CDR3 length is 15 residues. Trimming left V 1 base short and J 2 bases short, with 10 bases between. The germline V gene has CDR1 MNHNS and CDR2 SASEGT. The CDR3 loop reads CASSEGGGLTDTQYF. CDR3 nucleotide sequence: TGTGCCAGCAGTGAAGGAGGCGGGCTCACAGATACGCAGTATTTT.

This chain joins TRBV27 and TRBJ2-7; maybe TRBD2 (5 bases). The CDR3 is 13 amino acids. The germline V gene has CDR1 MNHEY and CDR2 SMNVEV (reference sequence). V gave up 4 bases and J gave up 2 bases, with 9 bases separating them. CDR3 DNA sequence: TGTGCCAGCAGTTCCCCGGGGACCTACGAGCAGTACGTC. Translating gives CASSSPGTYEQYV.

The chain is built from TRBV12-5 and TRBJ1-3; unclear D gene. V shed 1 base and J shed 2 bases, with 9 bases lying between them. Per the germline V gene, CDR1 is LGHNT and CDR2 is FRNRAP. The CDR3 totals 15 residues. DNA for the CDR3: TGTGCTAGTGGTTTGGCCCAAGGAGCTGGAAACACCATATATTTT. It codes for CASGLAQGAGNTIYF.

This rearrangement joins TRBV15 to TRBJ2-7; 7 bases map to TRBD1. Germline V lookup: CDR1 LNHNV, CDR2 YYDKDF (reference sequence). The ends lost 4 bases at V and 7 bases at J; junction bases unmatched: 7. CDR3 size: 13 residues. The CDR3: CATSNPPGQEQYV. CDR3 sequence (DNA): TGTGCCACCAGCAACCCGCCGGGACAGGAGCAGTACGTC.

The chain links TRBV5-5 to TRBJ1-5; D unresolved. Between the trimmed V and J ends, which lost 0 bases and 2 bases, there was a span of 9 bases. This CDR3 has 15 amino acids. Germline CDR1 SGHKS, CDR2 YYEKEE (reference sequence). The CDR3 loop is CASSLGAPGNQPQHF. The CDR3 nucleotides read TGTGCCAGCAGCTTGGGGGCGCCGGGCAATCAGCCCCAGCATTTT.

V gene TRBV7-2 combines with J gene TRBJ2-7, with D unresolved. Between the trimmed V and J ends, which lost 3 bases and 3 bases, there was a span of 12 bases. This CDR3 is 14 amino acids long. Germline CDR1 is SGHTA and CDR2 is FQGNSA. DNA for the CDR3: TGTGCCAGCAGCTTTACGGGCGGCCGCTACGAGCAGTACTTC. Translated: CASSFTGGRYEQYF.

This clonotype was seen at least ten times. CDR3 coding DNA: TGTGCCAGCAGCTCCACGTCAGATACGCAGTATTTT. This encodes CASSSTSDTQYF. The V call is TRBV7-2, the J call TRBJ2-3; D is uncertain. Trimming removed 4 bases from V and 4 bases from J, with 6 bases in between. Per the germline V gene, CDR1 is SGHTA and CDR2 is FQGNSA. The CDR3 runs 12 residues.

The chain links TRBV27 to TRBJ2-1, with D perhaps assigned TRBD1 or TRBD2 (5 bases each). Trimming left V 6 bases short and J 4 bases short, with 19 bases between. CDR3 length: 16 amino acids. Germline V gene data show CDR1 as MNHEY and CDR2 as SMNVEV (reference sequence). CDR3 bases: TGTGCCAGCAGCCTACAAATAGGGACGTTTTACAATGAGCAGTTCTTC. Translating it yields CASSLQIGTFYNEQFF.

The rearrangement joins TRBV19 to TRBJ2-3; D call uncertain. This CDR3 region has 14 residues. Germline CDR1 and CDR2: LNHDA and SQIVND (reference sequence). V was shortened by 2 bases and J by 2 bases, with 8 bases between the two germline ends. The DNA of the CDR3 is TGTGCCAGTAGTATACCGAGACTCACAGATACGCAGTATTTT. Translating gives CASSIPRLTDTQYF.

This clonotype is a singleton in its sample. Written as DNA, the CDR3 is TGTGCCAGCAGAAGGACGGATCTTAGCAATCAGCCCCAGCATTTT. It specifies CASRRTDLSNQPQHF. The chain uses TRBV28 and TRBJ1-5; D remains ambiguous. CDR3 length: 15 residues. The V gene lost 6 bases and the J gene lost 0 bases, with 12 bases spanning the gap. In germline, CDR1 is MDHEN, CDR2 SYDVKM.

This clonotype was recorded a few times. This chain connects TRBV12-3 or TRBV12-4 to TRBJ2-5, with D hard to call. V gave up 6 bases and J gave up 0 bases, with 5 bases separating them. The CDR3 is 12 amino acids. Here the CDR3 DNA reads TGTGCCAGCAGGCTGTACCAAGAGACCCAGTACTTC. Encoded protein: CASRLYQETQYF.

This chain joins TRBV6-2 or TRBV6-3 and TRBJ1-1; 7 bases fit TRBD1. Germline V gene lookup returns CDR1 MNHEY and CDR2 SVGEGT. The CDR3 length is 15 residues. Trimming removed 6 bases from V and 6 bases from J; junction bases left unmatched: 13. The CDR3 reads CASSSAQGFGAEAFF. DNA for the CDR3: TGTGCCAGCAGCTCTGCACAGGGGTTCGGCGCTGAAGCTTTCTTT.

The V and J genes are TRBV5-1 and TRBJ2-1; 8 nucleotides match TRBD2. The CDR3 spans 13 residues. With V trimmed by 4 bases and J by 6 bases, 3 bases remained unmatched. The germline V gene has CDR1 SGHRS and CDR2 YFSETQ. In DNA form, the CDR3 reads TGCGCCAGCAGCGTAGCGGGACTCAATGAGCAGTTCTTC. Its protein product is CASSVAGLNEQFF.

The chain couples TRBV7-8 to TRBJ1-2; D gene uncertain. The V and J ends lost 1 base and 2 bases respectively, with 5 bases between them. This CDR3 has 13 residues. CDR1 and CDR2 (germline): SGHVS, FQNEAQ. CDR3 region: CASSLEQNYGYTF. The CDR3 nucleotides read TGTGCCAGCAGCTTAGAACAGAACTATGGCTACACCTTC.

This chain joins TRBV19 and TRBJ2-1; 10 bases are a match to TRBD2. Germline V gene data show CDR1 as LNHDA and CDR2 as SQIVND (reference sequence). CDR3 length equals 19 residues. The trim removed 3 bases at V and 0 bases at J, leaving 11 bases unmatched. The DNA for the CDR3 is TGTGCCAGTAGTATCGGTATGCTTAGCGGGAGGAGCTCCTACAATGAGCAGTTCTTC. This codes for CASSIGMLSGRSSYNEQFF.

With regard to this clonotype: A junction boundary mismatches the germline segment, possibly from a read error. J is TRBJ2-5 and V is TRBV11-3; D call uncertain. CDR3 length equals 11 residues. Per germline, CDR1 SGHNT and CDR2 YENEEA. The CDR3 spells CAISEVETQYF. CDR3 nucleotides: TGTGCCATCAGCGAGGTGGAGACCCAGTACTTC.

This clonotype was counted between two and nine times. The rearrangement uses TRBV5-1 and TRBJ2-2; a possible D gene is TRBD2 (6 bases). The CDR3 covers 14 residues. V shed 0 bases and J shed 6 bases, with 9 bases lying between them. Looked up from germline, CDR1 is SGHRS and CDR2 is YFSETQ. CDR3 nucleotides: TGCGCCAGCAGCTTGGGGAGGGCCCCCGGGGAGCTGTTTTTT. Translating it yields CASSLGRAPGELFF.

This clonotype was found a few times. CDR3 sequence: CASSYGTGGNEQFF. The CDR3, as DNA: TGTGCCAGCAGTTACGGGACAGGGGGCAATGAGCAGTTCTTC. The rearrangement joins TRBV12-3 or TRBV12-4 to TRBJ2-1; 11 nucleotides agree with TRBD1. The CDR3 is 14 amino acids. V lost 4 bases and J lost 6; bases outside the gene matches: 2.